The 14 T cell receptor beta chains given below trace back to one sample, sequenced in a study of T cells after yellow fever vaccination. TCRdb used MiXCR to reprocess the 5' RACE reads, holding one entry per CDR3 protein. The sample comprises around 320,000 distinct CDR3 sequences, about 10% of which are singletons, and 3% to 3.5% rests with the top ten. The sequencing here drew on CD4+ T cells sorted from PBMCs, taken 45 days after the yellow fever booster vaccination. The receptors shown here come from a man between 18 and 29 years old who received the YFV17D yellow fever vaccine.

The rearrangement links TRBV9 to TRBJ2-6, with D perhaps matching TRBD1 (5 bases). Germline CDR1 and CDR2: SGDLS and YYNGEE. This CDR3 has 18 residues. The V end lost 0 bases, the J end lost 0 bases, and 13 bases lay between the germline ends. CDR3 amino acids: CASSVAGRADSGANVLTF. In DNA, the CDR3 is TGTGCCAGCAGCGTAGCTGGCAGGGCAGACTCTGGGGCCAACGTCCTGACTTTC.

This sequence joins TRBV5-1 and TRBJ2-7; D remains ambiguous. CDR1 SGHRS and CDR2 YFSETQ come from the germline V gene. This CDR3 contains 14 residues. The germline V and J ends were trimmed by 0 bases and 2 bases, with 9 bases remaining between them. In DNA, the CDR3 is TGCGCCAGCAGCTTGGTCCCGGGTACCTACGAGCAGTACTTC. Translating gives CASSLVPGTYEQYF.

Many counts were recorded for this clonotype. The V and J genes are TRBV4-1 and TRBJ1-6; the D is unclear. Trimming removed 4 bases from V and 6 bases from J, with 13 bases in between. From germline, CDR1 is MGHRA and CDR2 YSYEKL. The CDR3 covers 15 residues. CDR3 nucleotide sequence: TGCGCCAGCAGCCCCCTCGTGGCAGCTAATTCACCCCTCCACTTT. Translation gives CASSPLVAANSPLHF.

The gene calls are TRBV7-2 and TRBJ2-6; TRBD1 matches 8 bases. CDR1 and CDR2 from the germline V gene are SGHTA and FQGNSA. The CDR3 has 13 amino acids. With 11 bases clipped from V and 2 bases from J, the junction kept 2 bases outside the gene matches. The CDR3 loop is CAQTGAGANVLTF. In nucleotides, the CDR3 is TGTGCCCAGACAGGGGCTGGGGCCAACGTCCTGACTTTC.

The chain carries TRBV28 and TRBJ2-7, with D tentatively TRBD2 (7 bases). The CDR3 has 14 amino acids. V lost 2 bases and J lost 3, with 11 bases in between. Germline CDR1 reads MDHEN; CDR2 reads SYDVKM. The CDR3 region has the DNA TGTGCCAGCAGTTTAATAGGGGGGGGCTACGAGCAGTACGTC. The encoded protein is CASSLIGGGYEQYV.

This clonotype was recorded at least ten times. V is TRBV10-3 and J is TRBJ1-5; 8 bases fit TRBD1. The CDR3 is 15 residues long. The germline CDR1 and CDR2 sequences are ENHRY and SYGVKD. Trimming cost V 2 bases and J 4 bases; bases outside gene matches: 4. CDR3 in amino acids: CAISEPGQDNQPQHF. Here the CDR3 DNA reads TGTGCCATCAGTGAGCCGGGACAGGATAATCAGCCCCAGCATTTT.

The chain uses TRBV4-3 and TRBJ1-1; weak D call: TRBD1 (5 bases). Trimming stripped 0 bases from V and 0 bases from J, with 11 bases between. The CDR3 contains 16 residues. The germline V gene has CDR1 LGHNA and CDR2 YSLEER. The CDR3 region is CASSQERSGLNTEAFF. CDR3 bases: TGCGCCAGCAGCCAAGAACGGTCGGGACTGAACACTGAAGCTTTCTTT.

This clonotype appeared many times. V and J are TRBV4-1 and TRBJ2-2; 9 bases fit TRBD1. CDR3 length: 15 amino acids. Germline V gene lookup returns CDR1 MGHRA and CDR2 YSYEKL. The trim removed 1 base at V and 5 bases at J, leaving 2 bases unmatched. The CDR3 DNA reads as TGCGCCAGCAGCCAAGGGGACAGGGTGACCGGGGAGCTGTTTTTT. This translates into CASSQGDRVTGELFF.

J is TRBJ1-5 and V is TRBV11-1; D remains ambiguous. V was shortened by 5 bases and J by 5 bases, with 16 bases between the two germline ends. The CDR3 spans 15 residues. Per the germline V gene, CDR1 is SGHAT and CDR2 is FQDESV (reference sequence). This chain's CDR3 is CASSPARPADQPQHF. For the CDR3, the DNA is TGTGCCAGCAGCCCCGCTAGGCCCGCCGATCAGCCCCAGCATTTT.

This clonotype was recorded a few times. The chain recombines TRBV1 with TRBJ1-5. TRBV1 corresponds to a pseudogene. CDR3 length: 17 residues. The CDR3 reads CTSSQVGEEDSNQPQHF. The CDR3 DNA is TGCACCAGCAGCCAAGTTGGGGAAGAAGATAGCAATCAGCCCCAGCATTTT.

This clonotype has only a few counts. The J gene is TRBJ1-1, the V gene TRBV4-3, with TRBD1 as a possible D gene (5 bases). The CDR3 loop spans 13 amino acids. The germline V and J ends were trimmed by 5 bases and 4 bases, with 11 bases remaining between them. Germline loops: CDR1 LGHNA, CDR2 YSLEER. The CDR3: CASSTQQATEAFF. The DNA for the CDR3 is TGCGCCAGCAGCACCCAACAGGCCACTGAAGCTTTCTTT.

This clonotype has more than one count but fewer than ten. The chain carries TRBV20-1 and TRBJ1-6; 7 nucleotides match TRBD1. Germline CDR1 and CDR2: DFQATT and SNEGSKA (reference sequence). This CDR3 has 14 amino acids. V lost 3 bases and J lost 6; bases outside the gene matches: 5. CDR3 protein: CSARQRGPNSPLHF. CDR3 nucleotides: TGCAGTGCTAGGCAGAGGGGGCCTAATTCACCCCTCCACTTT.

This chain joins TRBV6-1 and TRBJ1-4; D unclear. There are 10 residues in the CDR3. V lost 7 bases to trimming and J lost 8 bases, with 5 bases between them. Germline CDR1 reads MNHNS; CDR2 reads SASEGT. This CDR3 is CASMGEKLFF. For the CDR3, the DNA is TGTGCCAGCATGGGCGAAAAACTGTTTTTT.

The V gene is TRBV5-1, the J gene TRBJ2-3; 8 nucleotides agree with TRBD1. Germline CDR1 is SGHRS and CDR2 is YFSETQ. Trimming removed 4 bases from V and 2 bases from J; junction bases left unmatched: 3. The CDR3 has 14 residues. CDR3 nucleotides: TGCGCCAGCAGCAAGGACAGGGCCACAGATACGCAGTATTTT. Amino acid sequence: CASSKDRATDTQYF. The full variable domain, in which reference TRBV5-1 and TRBJ2-3 provide the parts outside the CDR3, is KAGVTQTPRYLIKTRGQQVTLSCSPISGHRSVSWYQQTPGQGLQFLFEYFSETQRNKGNFPGRFSGRQFSNSRSEMNVSTLELGDSALYLCASSKDRATDTQYFGPGTRLTVL.